The 32 T cell receptor beta chains in this list originate from one sample, sequenced in a study of shared T cell receptors in the human thymus. Produced via immunoSEQ multiplex PCR; TCRdb's table is partial and in-frame only. The sample lists roughly 550,000 clones; approximately 80% were seen once. This sample also belongs to another study, concerning human thymus T cells.

The specimen was thymocytes. The receptors here all came from a boy younger than two with a congenital heart defect.

The rearrangement uses TRBV11-1 and TRBJ2-2; possibly TRBD2 for D (6 bases). In germline, CDR1 is SGHAT, CDR2 FQDESV (reference sequence). V lost 7 bases and J lost 7, with 16 bases in between. This CDR3 is 14 amino acids long. CDR3 sequence: CASTPGGVDGELFF. The DNA of the CDR3 is TGTGCCAGCACCCCAGGAGGGGTGGACGGGGAGCTGTTTTTT.

The chain has TRBV14 and TRBJ2-5, with D perhaps matching TRBD1 (5 bases). The CDR3 contains 15 residues. Germline CDR1 and CDR2: SGHDN and FVKESK. The V and J ends lost 1 base and 5 bases respectively, with 14 bases between them. CDR3 sequence (DNA): TGTGCCAGCAGCCAAGTAGGGGCAGCAAGGGAGACCCAGTACTTC. Translating it yields CASSQVGAARETQYF.

In the case of this clone: Other DNA variants within this sample encode the same CDR3. J is TRBJ2-7 and V is TRBV11-2; D unresolved. With 5 bases removed from V and 0 bases from J, the gap between germline ends came to 5 bases. Per germline, CDR1 SGHAT and CDR2 FQNNGV. The CDR3 sequence is 12 residues long. CDR3 coding DNA: TGTGCCAGCAGCCTTCTCTCCTACGAGCAGTACTTC. Its translation is CASSLLSYEQYF.

The V gene is TRBV9, the J gene TRBJ1-1, with 11 bases lining up with TRBD1. This CDR3 comprises 15 residues. The V gene end was trimmed by 4 bases and the J gene end by 5 bases; junction bases not matched to a gene: 7. The V gene's germline CDR1 is SGDLS and CDR2 YYNGEE. In DNA, the CDR3 is TGTGCCAGCAGCCCCTGGACAGGGGGCAGGACTGAAGCTTTCTTT. This translates into CASSPWTGGRTEAFF.

The gene calls are TRBV4-2 and TRBJ2-1; 13 bases fit TRBD2. Germline V CDR1 and CDR2: LGHNA, YNFKEQ. Losses at the gene ends were 2 bases for V and 6 bases for J; bases not matched to a gene: 1. The CDR3 sequence is 15 residues long. The CDR3: CASSQWTSGSNEQFF. Written as DNA, the CDR3 is TGTGCCAGCAGCCAATGGACTAGCGGGAGCAATGAGCAGTTCTTC.

This clone was observed a single time. The chain carries TRBV7-2 and TRBJ2-1; D might be TRBD2 (6 bases). Germline-derived CDR1 and CDR2 are SGHTA and FQGNSA. V lost 5 bases and J 4 bases, leaving 18 bases between the germline ends. The CDR3 consists of 16 residues. CDR3 DNA: TGTGCCAGCAGCACGTTACTGAGCGGGTTGTACAATGAGCAGTTCTTC. This sequence encodes CASSTLLSGLYNEQFF.

The V and J genes are TRBV5-4 and TRBJ1-6; maybe TRBD1 (6 bases). V was cut by 2 bases and J by 5 bases, with 20 bases left in between. The V gene's germline CDR1 is SGHNT and CDR2 YYREEE (reference sequence). This CDR3 has 18 amino acids. CDR3 loop: CASSFRPDSRTDNSPLHF. The CDR3 region has the DNA TGTGCCAGCAGCTTCCGGCCGGACAGCCGAACGGATAATTCACCCCTCCACTTT.

J is TRBJ2-2 and V is TRBV28; D remains ambiguous. The germline CDR1 and CDR2 sequences are MDHEN and SYDVKM. The length of the CDR3 is 15 residues. The V gene lost 2 bases and the J gene lost 2 bases, with 9 bases spanning the gap. The CDR3 region is CASSLNGSNTGELFF. DNA for the CDR3: TGTGCCAGCAGTTTAAACGGTTCAAACACCGGGGAGCTGTTTTTT.

This sequence joins TRBV7-9 and TRBJ2-1, with TRBD1 as a possible D gene (8 bases). Trimming took 1 base from V and 5 from J, leaving 15 bases between them. The germline V gene encodes CDR1 SEHNR and CDR2 FQNEAQ (reference sequence). The CDR3 is 16 residues long. The CDR3 region has the DNA TGTGCCAGCAGCTTAGAATACAGGGGGGGAAACAATGAGCAGTTCTTC. This sequence encodes CASSLEYRGGNNEQFF.

V and J are TRBV5-4 and TRBJ2-1, with 7 nucleotides matching TRBD2. Trimming removed 2 bases from V and 5 bases from J; junction bases left unmatched: 7. The CDR3 runs to 15 residues. Per germline, CDR1 SGHNT and CDR2 YYREEE (reference sequence). This CDR3 reads CASSFVGGPHNEQFF. DNA for the CDR3: TGTGCCAGCAGCTTCGTGGGAGGGCCCCACAATGAGCAGTTCTTC.

This rearrangement joins TRBV13 to TRBJ2-7; TRBD1 agrees at 8 bases. The CDR3 sequence is 15 residues long. V was pared by 0 bases and J by 3 bases, with 4 bases of the junction left unmatched. The germline CDR1 and CDR2 sequences are PRHDT and FYEKMQ (reference sequence). The CDR3 DNA reads TGTGCCAGCAGCTTAGGCCGGGACAGGTACTACGAGCAGTACTTC. Protein sequence: CASSLGRDRYYEQYF.

The J gene is TRBJ2-7, the V gene TRBV4-1; TRBD2 aligns across 10 bases. Germline loops: CDR1 MGHRA, CDR2 YSYEKL. The ends lost 0 bases at V and 3 bases at J; junction bases unmatched: 5. This CDR3 is built from 16 residues. CDR3 in DNA: TGCGCCAGCAGCCAAGATTCCCAGCGGGAGGGCTACGAGCAGTACTTC. This sequence encodes CASSQDSQREGYEQYF.

This clone was observed a handful of times. The gene calls are TRBV6-5 and TRBJ1-4, with TRBD1 matching 7 bases. The CDR3 is 15 amino acids. The germline gives CDR1 MNHEY, CDR2 SVGAGI. The V and J ends lost 5 bases and 1 base, in that order; junction bases with no gene match: 4. Written as DNA, the CDR3 is TGTGCCAGCAGTACGCGACAGGGAACTAATGAAAAACTGTTTTTT. This codes for CASSTRQGTNEKLFF.

The table lists this clone with a count of one. The V and J genes are TRBV4-3 and TRBJ2-2; tentatively, D is TRBD1 (5 bases). Germline-derived CDR1 and CDR2 are LGHNA and YSLEER. The germline V and J ends were trimmed by 0 bases and 9 bases, with 14 bases remaining between them. The CDR3 contains 15 residues. CDR3 nucleotides: TGCGCCAGCAGCCAAGATTTAGGGGATTTCAGGGAGCTGTTTTTT. Its protein is CASSQDLGDFRELFF.

This chain uses TRBV14 with TRBJ2-7, with 11 bases lining up with TRBD2. The CDR3 length is 15 residues. Germline CDR1 SGHDN, CDR2 FVKESK. V shed 3 bases, J shed 2 bases, and the junction held 3 bases outside the gene matches. Here the CDR3 reads CASSQTSGNAYEQYF. CDR3 in DNA: TGTGCCAGCAGCCAGACTAGCGGGAATGCCTACGAGCAGTACTTC.

J is TRBJ2-5 and V is TRBV7-9; maybe TRBD1 (5 bases). V lost 0 bases, J lost 1 base, and 9 bases lay in between. Germline V lookup: CDR1 SEHNR, CDR2 FQNEAQ (reference sequence). The CDR3 sequence is 15 residues long. The CDR3 DNA follows: TGTGCCAGCAGCTTAGCTGGGGCAGCCCAAGAGACCCAGTACTTC. Amino acids: CASSLAGAAQETQYF.

This chain connects TRBV9 to TRBJ2-5; 14 bases match TRBD2. With 2 bases clipped from V and 5 bases from J, the junction kept 8 bases outside the gene matches. The CDR3 runs to 17 residues. Germline V gene data show CDR1 as SGDLS and CDR2 as YYNGEE. CDR3 residues: CASSVGLAGEVLETQYF. The CDR3 nucleotides read TGTGCCAGCAGCGTGGGACTAGCGGGAGAGGTACTTGAGACCCAGTACTTC. Filled out from reference TRBV9 and TRBJ2-5, the complete variable domain reads DSGVTQTPKHLITATGQRVTLRCSPRSGDLSVYWYQQSLDQGLQFLIQYYNGEERAKGNILERFSAQQFPDLHSELNLSSLELGDSALYFCASSVGLAGEVLETQYFGPGTRLLVL.

This clone was counted between two and nine times. V usage is TRBV14 and J usage is TRBJ1-2; 10 bases map to TRBD1. With 4 bases clipped from V and 8 bases from J, the junction kept 7 bases outside the gene matches. Germline V gene data show CDR1 as SGHDN and CDR2 as FVKESK. CDR3 length: 14 amino acids. DNA of the CDR3: TGTGCCAGCAGCCTTCCGGGACAGGGGCAAGGCTACACCTTC. It encodes CASSLPGQGQGYTF.

The chain joins TRBV4-1 to TRBJ2-3, with 11 positions matching TRBD2. V shed 1 base, J shed 5 bases, and the junction held 20 bases outside the gene matches. The CDR3 is 21 residues long. Germline lookup yields CDR1 MGHRA and CDR2 YSYEKL. The CDR3 coding sequence is TGCGCCAGCAGCCAAGTGGGTCGGACTAGCGGGTTAGGGGGAGGTGGAGATACGCAGTATTTT. Its translation is CASSQVGRTSGLGGGGDTQYF.

The genes are TRBV5-8 and TRBJ2-7, with unresolved D. Per the germline V gene, CDR1 is SGHTS and CDR2 is YDEGEE. The germline V and J ends were trimmed by 2 bases and 2 bases, with 11 bases remaining between them. The CDR3 runs 14 residues. This chain's CDR3 is CASSFGRAAYEQYF. The CDR3 bases are TGTGCCAGCAGCTTTGGGCGCGCAGCCTACGAGCAGTACTTC.

The chain combines TRBV4-1 with TRBJ2-7, with TRBD2 matching over 7 bases. CDR1 and CDR2 (germline): MGHRA, YSYEKL. The J segment lost 2 bases and the V segment lost 0 bases, leaving 4 bases of the junction unmatched. This CDR3 has 15 amino acids. The CDR3 DNA reads as TGCGCCAGCAGCCAAGATGTTAGCGGGCCCTACGAGCAGTACTTC. Translation: CASSQDVSGPYEQYF.

With respect to this clone: Other DNA sequences of this sample code for an identical CDR3. The gene calls are TRBV15 and TRBJ2-1; perhaps TRBD1 as D (6 bases). Between the trimmed V and J ends, which lost 4 bases and 4 bases, there was a span of 11 bases. The CDR3 covers 14 residues. CDR1 is LNHNV, CDR2 YYDKDF, per germline (reference sequence). CDR3 sequence (DNA): TGTGCCACCAGCAACCGGGACATTTACAATGAGCAGTTCTTC. Protein: CATSNRDIYNEQFF. The full variable domain, in which reference TRBV15 and TRBJ2-1 provide the parts outside the CDR3, is DAMVIQNPRYQVTQFGKPVTLSCSQTLNHNVMYWYQQKSSQAPKLLFHYYDKDFNNEADTPDNFQSRRPNTSFCFLDIRSPGLGDTAMYLCATSNRDIYNEQFFGPGTRLTVL.

This rearrangement joins TRBV6-4 to TRBJ1-5; D unresolved. Trimming stripped 9 bases from V and 3 bases from J, with 9 bases between. Per germline, CDR1 MRHNA and CDR2 SNTAGT. The CDR3 is 12 amino acids. The chain's CDR3 is CARGGINQPQHF. The CDR3, as DNA: TGTGCCAGGGGAGGGATCAATCAGCCCCAGCATTTT.

The V gene is TRBV25-1, the J gene TRBJ2-1; the match to TRBD2 covers 8 bases. Germline CDR1 and CDR2: MGHDK and SYGVNS. The CDR3 spans 15 residues. V dropped 2 bases and J dropped 7; count of bases not matched to a gene: 7. CDR3 loop: CASSEPTGTSNEQFF. The CDR3 DNA follows: TGTGCCAGCAGTGAACCCACCGGGACTAGTAATGAGCAGTTCTTC.

The CDR3 DNA reads TGTGCTAGTGGTCAACAGGGGAAGGAGAATCAGCCCCAGCATTTT. Its protein is CASGQQGKENQPQHF. The genes are TRBV12-5 and TRBJ1-5; 7 nucleotides align to TRBD1. Germline V gene lookup returns CDR1 LGHNT and CDR2 FRNRAP. The CDR3 totals 15 residues. V trimming: 5 bases; J trimming: 4 bases; junction bases outside the gene matches: 8.

V is TRBV7-6 and J is TRBJ2-2, with 7 bases aligning to TRBD2. CDR1 and CDR2 from the germline V gene are SGHVS and FNYEAQ. The CDR3 covers 21 residues. With 1 base clipped from V and 6 bases from J, the junction kept 23 bases outside the gene matches. The CDR3 is CASSLGPPGLVGNLASGELFF. The CDR3 bases are TGTGCCAGCAGCTTAGGCCCCCCCGGACTAGTCGGGAATCTAGCGTCCGGGGAGCTGTTTTTT.

This clone came up once. This same CDR3 is encoded by further DNA sequences in the sample. The chain couples TRBV27 to TRBJ2-1; 11 positions agree with TRBD2. Trimming removed 5 bases from V and 4 bases from J; junction bases left unmatched: 7. CDR3 length equals 16 residues. Germline-derived CDR1 and CDR2 are MNHEY and SMNVEV (reference sequence). The CDR3 loop is CASSSPLAGVYNEQFF. The CDR3 DNA follows: TGTGCCAGCAGTAGCCCACTAGCGGGAGTTTACAATGAGCAGTTCTTC.

V is TRBV12-5 and J is TRBJ1-2; D is uncertain. Trimming cost V 6 bases and J 1 base, with 12 bases left between them. Germline CDR1 and CDR2: LGHNT and FRNRAP. CDR3 length: 14 amino acids. CDR3: CASGLNGFNYGYTF. The CDR3 region has the DNA TGTGCTAGTGGCCTCAACGGGTTTAACTATGGCTACACCTTC.

CDR3 amino acids: CASTDPYSGNNEQFF. CDR3 bases: TGTGCCAGTACCGATCCCTATAGCGGGAACAATGAGCAGTTCTTC. The rearrangement joins TRBV19 to TRBJ2-1, with 8 bases aligning to TRBD2. This CDR3 region has 15 residues. Germline values: CDR1 LNHDA, CDR2 SQIVND (reference sequence). V dropped 7 bases and J dropped 5; count of bases not matched to a gene: 10. The whole variable domain, remainder taken from reference TRBV19 and TRBJ2-1, is DGGITQSPKYLFRKEGQNVTLSCEQNLNHDAMYWYRQDPGQGLRLIYYSQIVNDFQKGDIAEGYSVSREKKESFPLTVTSAQKNPTAFYLCASTDPYSGNNEQFFGPGTRLTVL.

The chain carries TRBV11-2 and TRBJ2-5; D ambiguous. The CDR3 runs to 15 residues. V was trimmed by 0 bases and J by 1 base, leaving 9 bases between them. CDR1 and CDR2 from the germline V gene are SGHAT and FQNNGV. The CDR3: CASSLERYPQETQYF. CDR3 sequence (DNA): TGTGCCAGCAGCTTAGAGCGATACCCCCAAGAGACCCAGTACTTC.

The rearrangement uses TRBV6-4 and TRBJ2-2, with D maybe TRBD2 (6 bases). This CDR3 region has 18 residues. CDR1 MRHNA and CDR2 SNTAGT come from the germline V gene. V gave up 6 bases and J gave up 3 bases, with 23 bases separating them. The DNA for the CDR3 is TGTGCCAGCAGCCCCCCCAAGCGGGCTATACGGGACACCGGGGAGCTGTTTTTT. This codes for CASSPPKRAIRDTGELFF.

The chain links TRBV27 to TRBJ2-7, with 7 bases lining up with TRBD1. V dropped 6 bases and J dropped 2; count of bases not matched to a gene: 10. CDR3 length: 15 amino acids. Per the germline V gene, CDR1 is MNHEY and CDR2 is SMNVEV (reference sequence). Here the CDR3 reads CASSTDRAPPYEQYF. DNA of the CDR3: TGTGCCAGCAGCACCGACAGGGCTCCCCCCTACGAGCAGTACTTC.